The 10 T cell receptor beta chains given below trace back to one sample, sequenced in a study of blood T cell repertoires in COVID-19. Assay used: immunoSEQ multiplex PCR; TCRdb lists only in-frame clones, some missing. Of over 250,000 clones in the sample, 88% were seen once. Specimen: PBMCs or T cells enriched from blood (not recorded which). These receptors were taken from a woman aged 30 to 39 who had recovered from COVID-19.

The chain links TRBV27 to TRBJ2-7; possible D gene TRBD2, 6 bases. The CDR3 totals 14 residues. CDR1 is MNHEY, CDR2 SMNVEV, per germline (reference sequence). V was pared by 6 bases and J by 5 bases, with 17 bases between. The CDR3 loop is CASSRRGRANEQYF. The CDR3 coding sequence is TGTGCCAGCAGCAGGCGGGGCCGAGCAAACGAGCAGTACTTC.

The chain combines TRBV7-3 with TRBJ2-7; tentatively, D is TRBD1 (6 bases). The CDR3 totals 15 residues. The germline CDR1 and CDR2 sequences are SGHTA and FQGTGA. V shed 2 bases and J shed 5 bases, with 16 bases lying between them. The CDR3 nucleotides are TGTGCCAGCAGCTTAGACAGGAATTTTCCCAACGAGCAGTACTTC. Translating it yields CASSLDRNFPNEQYF.

This chain connects TRBV11-2 to TRBJ1-1; D gene ambiguous. Trimming took 6 bases from V and 1 from J, leaving 9 bases between them. Germline V gene lookup returns CDR1 SGHAT and CDR2 FQNNGV. The CDR3 covers 13 residues. CDR3: CASRPQKNTEAFF. The CDR3 nucleotides read TGTGCCAGCAGGCCACAGAAGAACACTGAAGCTTTCTTT.

V usage is TRBV29-1 and J usage is TRBJ2-6, with D hard to call. Looked up from germline, CDR1 is SQVTM and CDR2 is ANQGSEA. The V and J ends lost 8 bases and 0 bases respectively, with 17 bases between them. The CDR3 loop spans 16 amino acids. The CDR3 sequence: CSTGELSGSGANVLTF. CDR3 in DNA: TGCAGCACTGGAGAGCTCTCGGGCTCTGGGGCCAACGTCCTGACTTTC.

The CDR3 spells CASSQLAGHSYEQYF. The CDR3 DNA follows: TGCGCCAGCAGCCAACTAGCGGGACACTCCTACGAGCAGTACTTC. The chain combines TRBV4-1 with TRBJ2-7; 9 bases align to TRBD2. Trimming at V came to 2 bases and at J to 0 bases, leaving 2 bases not matched to a gene. CDR3 size: 15 residues. Germline loops: CDR1 MGHRA, CDR2 YSYEKL.

This clone was seen only once. Its ends do not fully match the called genes, so a read error is possible. This sequence joins TRBV27 and TRBJ2-5; the D is unclear. The CDR3 contains 14 residues. The germline V gene has CDR1 MNHEY and CDR2 SMNVEV (reference sequence). Here the CDR3 DNA reads TGTGCCAGCAGTGTATCTACTGCCCGGGAGACCCAGTACTTC. Translation gives CASSVSTARETQYF.

A remark on this clone: Other DNA sequences from this sample encode an identical CDR3 as well. The chain has TRBV9 and TRBJ1-4; no firm D call. The germline gives CDR1 SGDLS, CDR2 YYNGEE. This CDR3 is built from 15 residues. V shed 0 bases and J shed 0 bases, with 6 bases lying between them. CDR3 region: CASSVGTATNEKLFF. CDR3 nucleotide sequence: TGTGCCAGCAGCGTAGGGACTGCAACTAATGAAAAACTGTTTTTT.

V usage is TRBV21-1 and J usage is TRBJ2-7; TRBD1, as called in the table, went unchecked against the DNA. TRBV21-1 constitutes a pseudogene. The CDR3 is made up of 17 amino acids. The CDR3: CASSLKLPGHQVYEQYF. The CDR3 DNA sequence: TGTGCCAGCAGCCTGAAACTACCGGGACACCAAGTCTACGAGCAGTACTTC.

The chain joins TRBV27 to TRBJ1-4, with 9 bases matching TRBD1. Trimming took 1 base from V and 11 from J; bases not matched to a gene: 8. The V gene's germline CDR1 is MNHEY and CDR2 SMNVEV (reference sequence). This CDR3 has 15 residues. DNA for the CDR3: TGTGCCAGCAGTTTATGGGGACAGGGTTCTCGGAAACTGTTTTTT. Protein: CASSLWGQGSRKLFF.

This chain joins TRBV18 and TRBJ2-3; D ambiguous. The CDR3 extends over 14 amino acids. Germline loops: CDR1 KGHSH, CDR2 LQKENI. V lost 3 bases, J lost 0 bases, and 7 bases lay in between. Here the CDR3 DNA reads TGTGCCAGCTCACCCTCAACTAGCACAGATACGCAGTATTTT. Protein sequence: CASSPSTSTDTQYF.